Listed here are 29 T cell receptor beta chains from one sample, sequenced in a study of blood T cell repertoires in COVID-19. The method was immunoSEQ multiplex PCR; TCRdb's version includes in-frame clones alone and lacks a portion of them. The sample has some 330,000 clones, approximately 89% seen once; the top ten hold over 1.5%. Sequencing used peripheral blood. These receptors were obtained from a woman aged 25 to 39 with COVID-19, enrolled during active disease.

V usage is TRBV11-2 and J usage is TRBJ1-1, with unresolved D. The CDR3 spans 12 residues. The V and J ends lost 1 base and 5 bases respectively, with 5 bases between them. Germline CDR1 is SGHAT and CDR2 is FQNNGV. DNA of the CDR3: TGTGCCAGCAGCTTAGGTGTAACTGAAGCTTTCTTT. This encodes CASSLGVTEAFF.

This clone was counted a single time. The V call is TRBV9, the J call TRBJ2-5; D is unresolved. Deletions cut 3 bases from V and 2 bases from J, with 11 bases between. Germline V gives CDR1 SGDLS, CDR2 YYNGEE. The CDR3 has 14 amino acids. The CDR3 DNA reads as TGTGCCAGCAGCGAGCAACCCCTTCAAGAGACCCAGTACTTC. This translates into CASSEQPLQETQYF.

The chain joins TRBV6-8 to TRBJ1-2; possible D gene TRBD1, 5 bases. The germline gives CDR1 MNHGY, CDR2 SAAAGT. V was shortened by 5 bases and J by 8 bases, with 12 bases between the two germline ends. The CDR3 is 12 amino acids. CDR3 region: CASSRQTRGYTF. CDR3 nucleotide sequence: TGTGCCAGCAGTCGACAGACTCGGGGCTACACCTTC.

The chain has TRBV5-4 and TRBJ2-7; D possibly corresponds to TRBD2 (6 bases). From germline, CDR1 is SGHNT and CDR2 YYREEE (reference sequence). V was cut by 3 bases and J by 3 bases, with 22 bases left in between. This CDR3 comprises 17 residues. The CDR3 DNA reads TGTGCCAGCAGCTCGGGATCTAGCGCTAATCCTTTCTACGAGCAGTACTTC. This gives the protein CASSSGSSANPFYEQYF.

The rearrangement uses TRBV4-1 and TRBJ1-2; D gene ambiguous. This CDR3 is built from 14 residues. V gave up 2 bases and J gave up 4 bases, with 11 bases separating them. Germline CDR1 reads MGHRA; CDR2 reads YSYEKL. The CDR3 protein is CASSQPFPPYGYTF. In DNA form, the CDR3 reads TGCGCCAGCAGCCAACCTTTTCCTCCCTATGGCTACACCTTC.

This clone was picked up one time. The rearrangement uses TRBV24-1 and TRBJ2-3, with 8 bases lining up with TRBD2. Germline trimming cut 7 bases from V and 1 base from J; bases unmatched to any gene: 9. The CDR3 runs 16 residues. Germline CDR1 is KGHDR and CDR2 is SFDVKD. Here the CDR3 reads CATSISGTRGTDTQYF. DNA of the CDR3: TGTGCCACCAGCATTTCCGGGACTAGAGGCACAGATACGCAGTATTTT.

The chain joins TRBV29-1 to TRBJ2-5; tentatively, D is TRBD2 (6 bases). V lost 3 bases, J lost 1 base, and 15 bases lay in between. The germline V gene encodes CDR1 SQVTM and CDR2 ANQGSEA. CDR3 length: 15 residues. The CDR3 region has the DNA TGCAGCGTTGATAGAATTTCGACTAGCCAAGAGACCCAGTACTTC. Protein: CSVDRISTSQETQYF.

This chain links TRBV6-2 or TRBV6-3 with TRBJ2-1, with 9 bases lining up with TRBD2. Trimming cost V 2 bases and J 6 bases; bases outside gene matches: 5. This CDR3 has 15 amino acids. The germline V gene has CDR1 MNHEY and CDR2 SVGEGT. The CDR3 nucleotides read TGTGCCAGCAGTTACGGCGGGGGGGGAGGCAATGAGCAGTTCTTC. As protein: CASSYGGGGGNEQFF.

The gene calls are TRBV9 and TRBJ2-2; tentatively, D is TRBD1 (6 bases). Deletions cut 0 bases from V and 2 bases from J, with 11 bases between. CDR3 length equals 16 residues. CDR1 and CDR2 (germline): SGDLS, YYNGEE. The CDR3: CASSVAGAPNTGELFF. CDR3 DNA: TGTGCCAGCAGCGTAGCAGGGGCCCCAAACACCGGGGAGCTGTTTTTT.

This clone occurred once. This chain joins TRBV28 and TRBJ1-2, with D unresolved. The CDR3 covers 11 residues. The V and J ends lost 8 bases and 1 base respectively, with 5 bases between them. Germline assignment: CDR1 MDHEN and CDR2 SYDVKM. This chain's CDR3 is CASGSNYGYTF. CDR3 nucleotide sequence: TGTGCCAGCGGTAGTAACTATGGCTACACCTTC.

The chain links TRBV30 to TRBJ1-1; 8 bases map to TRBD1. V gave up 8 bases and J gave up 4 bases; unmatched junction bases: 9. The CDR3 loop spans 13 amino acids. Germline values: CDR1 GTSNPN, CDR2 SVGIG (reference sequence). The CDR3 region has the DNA TGTGCCCTTGACAGGGGACGGGGCACTGAAGCTTTCTTT. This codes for CALDRGRGTEAFF.

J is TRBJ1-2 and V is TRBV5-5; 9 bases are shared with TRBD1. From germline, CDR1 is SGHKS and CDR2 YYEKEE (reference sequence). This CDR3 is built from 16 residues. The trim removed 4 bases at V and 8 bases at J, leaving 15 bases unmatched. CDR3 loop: CASSPFRGTGSFGYTF. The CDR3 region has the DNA TGTGCCAGCAGCCCATTCCGTGGGACAGGGTCGTTCGGCTACACCTTC.

CDR3 sequence reads: CASSYLTGMTYEQYF. The CDR3 nucleotides are TGTGCCAGCAGTTATTTGACAGGGATGACCTACGAGCAGTACTTC. The chain combines TRBV2 with TRBJ2-7; 7 positions agree with TRBD1. V shed 5 bases and J 2 bases; nucleotides not matched to a gene: 9. This CDR3 spans 15 amino acids. In germline, CDR1 is SNHLY, CDR2 FYNNEI.

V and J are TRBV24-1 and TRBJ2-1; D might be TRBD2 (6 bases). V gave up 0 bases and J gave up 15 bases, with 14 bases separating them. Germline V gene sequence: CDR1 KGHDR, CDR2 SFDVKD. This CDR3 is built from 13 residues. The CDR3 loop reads CATSDLVGGSRFF. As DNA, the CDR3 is TGTGCCACCAGTGATTTGGTGGGGGGTTCAAGGTTCTTC.

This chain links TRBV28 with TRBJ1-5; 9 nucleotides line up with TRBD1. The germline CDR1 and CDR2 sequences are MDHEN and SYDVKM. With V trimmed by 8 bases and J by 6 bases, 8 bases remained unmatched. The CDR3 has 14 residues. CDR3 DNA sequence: TGTGCCAGCTGCCGGGACAGGGTAATTCAGCCCCAGCATTTT. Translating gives CASCRDRVIQPQHF.

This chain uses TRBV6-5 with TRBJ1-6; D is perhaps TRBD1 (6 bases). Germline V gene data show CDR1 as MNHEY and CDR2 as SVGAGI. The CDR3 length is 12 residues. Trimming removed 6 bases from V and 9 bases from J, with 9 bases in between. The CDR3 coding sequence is TGTGCCAGCAGAACAGGGTTTTCACCCCTCCACTTT. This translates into CASRTGFSPLHF.

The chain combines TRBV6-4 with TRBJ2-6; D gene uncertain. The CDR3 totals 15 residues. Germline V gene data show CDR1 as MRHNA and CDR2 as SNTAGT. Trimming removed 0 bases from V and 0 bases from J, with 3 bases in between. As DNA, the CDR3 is TGTGCCAGCAGTGACTCGAGCTCTGGGGCCAACGTCCTGACTTTC. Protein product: CASSDSSSGANVLTF.

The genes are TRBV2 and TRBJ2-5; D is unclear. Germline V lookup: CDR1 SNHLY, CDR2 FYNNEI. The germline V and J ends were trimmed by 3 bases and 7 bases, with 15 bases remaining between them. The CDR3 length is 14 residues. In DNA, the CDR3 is TGTGCCAGCAGTGAGGAACGGCTAGTTGGGACCCAGTACTTC. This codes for CASSEERLVGTQYF.

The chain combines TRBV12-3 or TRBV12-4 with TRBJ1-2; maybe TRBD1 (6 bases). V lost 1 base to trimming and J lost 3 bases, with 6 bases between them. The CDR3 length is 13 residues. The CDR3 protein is CASSLGGHYGYTF. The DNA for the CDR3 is TGTGCCAGCAGTTTAGGGGGGCACTATGGCTACACCTTC.

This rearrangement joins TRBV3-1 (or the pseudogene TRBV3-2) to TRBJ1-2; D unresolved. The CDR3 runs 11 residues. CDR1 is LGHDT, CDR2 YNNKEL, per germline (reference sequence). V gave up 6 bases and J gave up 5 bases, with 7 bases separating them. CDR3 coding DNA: TGTGCCAGCAGGGCGGGATATGGCTACACCTTC. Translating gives CASRAGYGYTF.

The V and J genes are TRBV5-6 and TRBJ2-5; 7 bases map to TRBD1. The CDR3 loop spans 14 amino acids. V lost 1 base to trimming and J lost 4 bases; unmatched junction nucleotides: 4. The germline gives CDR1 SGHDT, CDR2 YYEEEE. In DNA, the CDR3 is TGTGCCAGCAGCTTGTTGGCAGGGGGAGAGACCCAGTACTTC. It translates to CASSLLAGGETQYF.

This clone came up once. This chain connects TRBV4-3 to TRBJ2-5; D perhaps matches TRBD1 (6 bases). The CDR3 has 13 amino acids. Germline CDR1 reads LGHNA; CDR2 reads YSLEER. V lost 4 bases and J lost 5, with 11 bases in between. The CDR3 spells CASSRQGMETQYF. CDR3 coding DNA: TGCGCCAGCAGCCGCCAGGGGATGGAGACCCAGTACTTC.

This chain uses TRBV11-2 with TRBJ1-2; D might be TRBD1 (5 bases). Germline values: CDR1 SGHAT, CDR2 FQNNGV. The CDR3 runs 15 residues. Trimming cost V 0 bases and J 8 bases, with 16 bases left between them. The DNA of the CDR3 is TGTGCCAGCAGCTTAGATCTCGCAGGGTCCAGAGGCTACACCTTC. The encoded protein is CASSLDLAGSRGYTF.

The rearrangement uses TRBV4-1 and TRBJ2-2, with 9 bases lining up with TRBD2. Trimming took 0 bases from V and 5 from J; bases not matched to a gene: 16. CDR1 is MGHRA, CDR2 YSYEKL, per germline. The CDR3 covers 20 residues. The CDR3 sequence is CASSQDWLAGPPRGTGELFF. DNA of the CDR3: TGCGCCAGCAGCCAAGATTGGCTAGCGGGACCCCCGAGGGGGACCGGGGAGCTGTTTTTT.

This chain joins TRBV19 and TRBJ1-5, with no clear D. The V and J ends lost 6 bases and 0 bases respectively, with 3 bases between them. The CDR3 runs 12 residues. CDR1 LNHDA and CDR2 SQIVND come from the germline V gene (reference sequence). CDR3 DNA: TGTGCCAGTAGCCTTAGCAATCAGCCCCAGCATTTT. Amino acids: CASSLSNQPQHF.

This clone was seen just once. The CDR3 protein is CATSIRHPALGDVSTF. The CDR3 nucleotides read TGTGCCACCAGCATCAGACACCCCGCTTTAGGGGATGTCTCCACCTTC. The V and J genes are TRBV15 and TRBJ1-2, with D maybe TRBD1 (5 bases). The CDR3 is made up of 16 amino acids. The germline CDR1 and CDR2 sequences are LNHNV and YYDKDF (reference sequence). With 4 bases removed from V and 13 bases from J, the gap between germline ends came to 28 bases.

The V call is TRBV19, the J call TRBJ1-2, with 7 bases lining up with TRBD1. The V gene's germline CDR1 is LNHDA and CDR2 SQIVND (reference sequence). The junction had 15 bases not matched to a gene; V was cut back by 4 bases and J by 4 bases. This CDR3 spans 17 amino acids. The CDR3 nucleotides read TGTGCCAGTAGTACCGGACAGGAGGCAGGACCTACCTATGGCTACACCTTC. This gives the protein CASSTGQEAGPTYGYTF.

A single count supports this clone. The CDR3 sequence: CASSATGIGGANVLTF. CDR3 bases: TGTGCCAGCAGTGCGACAGGGATTGGTGGGGCCAACGTCCTGACTTTC. This chain uses TRBV6-4 with TRBJ2-6, with TRBD1 identical over 7 bases. The CDR3 runs to 16 residues. Germline V gene data show CDR1 as MRHNA and CDR2 as SNTAGT. V lost 4 bases to trimming and J lost 3 bases; unmatched junction nucleotides: 6.

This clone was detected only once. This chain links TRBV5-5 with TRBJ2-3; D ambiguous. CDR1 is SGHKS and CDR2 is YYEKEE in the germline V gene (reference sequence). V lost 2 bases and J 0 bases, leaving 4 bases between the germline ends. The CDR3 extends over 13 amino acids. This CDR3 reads CASSFHSTDTQYF. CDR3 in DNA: TGTGCCAGCAGCTTCCATAGCACAGATACGCAGTATTTT.